These 9 T cell receptor beta chains were all obtained from the same sample, sequenced in a study of cytomegalovirus exposure and HLA in healthy donors. Amplification used 60 Vbeta primers and 13 Jbeta primers. The repertoire was sequenced with immunoSEQ multiplex PCR; TCRdb's copy has only in-frame clones and lacks some. Here the sample spans about 160,000 clones, approximately 80% being singletons. The specimen sequenced was PBMCs. The source of these receptors is a man in his thirties or forties in good health and CMV-seropositive.

The V call is TRBV27, the J call TRBJ2-7; D is uncertain. Germline loops: CDR1 MNHEY, CDR2 SMNVEV (reference sequence). The CDR3 contains 14 residues. Between the trimmed V and J ends, which lost 0 bases and 0 bases, there was a span of 6 bases. DNA of the CDR3: TGTGCCAGCAGTTTATCGCCCAGCTCCTACGAGCAGTACTTC. This encodes CASSLSPSSYEQYF.

This clone has only a few counts. The chain joins TRBV5-1 to TRBJ2-1, with 8 bases that match TRBD1. The trim removed 1 base at V and 6 bases at J, leaving 6 bases unmatched. This CDR3 spans 15 amino acids. CDR1 and CDR2 from the germline V gene are SGHRS and YFSETQ. The CDR3 sequence: CASSLRQGSGNEQFF. The CDR3 DNA reads as TGCGCCAGCAGCTTGAGACAGGGGAGCGGCAATGAGCAGTTCTTC.

The chain combines TRBV5-1 with TRBJ2-3; weak D call: TRBD2 (5 bases). Trimming removed 6 bases from V and 3 bases from J, with 14 bases in between. CDR3 size: 14 residues. CDR1 SGHRS and CDR2 YFSETQ come from the germline V gene. Here the CDR3 reads CASTSAPGTDTQYF. DNA of the CDR3: TGCGCCAGCACCTCGGCCCCGGGAACAGATACGCAGTATTTT.

J is TRBJ1-5 and V is TRBV7-9; weak D call: TRBD1 (5 bases). In germline, CDR1 is SEHNR, CDR2 FQNEAQ (reference sequence). The CDR3 runs 16 residues. Trimming took 5 bases from V and 0 from J, leaving 14 bases between them. The CDR3 reads CASSPDGGHSNQPQHF. CDR3 nucleotides: TGTGCCAGCAGCCCCGACGGGGGTCATAGCAATCAGCCCCAGCATTTT.

This rearrangement joins TRBV19 to TRBJ2-1; 10 nucleotides agree with TRBD2. The CDR3 has 15 residues. Trimming took 1 base from V and 7 from J; bases not matched to a gene: 4. The germline V gene encodes CDR1 LNHDA and CDR2 SQIVND (reference sequence). The CDR3 DNA is TGTGCCAGTAGTATAGGAGCGGGGGGGCCGAATGAGCAGTTCTTC. Its translation: CASSIGAGGPNEQFF.

This rearrangement joins TRBV7-2 to TRBJ2-7; D gene ambiguous. Trimming removed 1 base at V and 6 bases at J, with 10 bases between. The CDR3 is 13 amino acids. CDR1 and CDR2 (germline): SGHTA, FQGNSA. The CDR3 bases are TGTGCCAGCAGCTTAGTGGGCCCTCTCGAGCAGTACTTC. Protein sequence: CASSLVGPLEQYF.

This chain joins TRBV5-1 and TRBJ2-7; D not certain. V was clipped by 0 bases and J by 0 bases, with 7 bases between them. From germline, CDR1 is SGHRS and CDR2 YFSETQ. The CDR3 is 14 residues long. In nucleotides, the CDR3 is TGCGCCAGCAGCTTGGGTCCTAGCTCCTACGAGCAGTACTTC. Amino acids: CASSLGPSSYEQYF.

This chain links TRBV28 with TRBJ1-2, with D possibly TRBD1 on 6 matching bases. This CDR3 has 14 amino acids. Germline-derived CDR1 and CDR2 are MDHEN and SYDVKM. The germline V and J ends were trimmed by 6 bases and 6 bases, with 17 bases remaining between them. DNA for the CDR3: TGTGCCAGCAGCATGGGAGGGGGGAAAAATGGCTACACCTTC. Protein: CASSMGGGKNGYTF.

Only a few counts were recorded for this clone. The J gene is TRBJ2-1, the V gene TRBV5-6; D perhaps matches TRBD1 (5 bases). V gave up 0 bases and J gave up 8 bases, with 15 bases separating them. The CDR3 has 15 amino acids. Germline V gene sequence: CDR1 SGHDT, CDR2 YYEEEE. In nucleotides, the CDR3 is TGTGCCAGCAGCTTGGGAAGGGGCAGGGTCCATGAGCAGTTCTTC. It translates to CASSLGRGRVHEQFF.